This TCR beta chain was observed in a study of T cell responses to AZD1222 COVID-19 vaccine. This clone was found a few times. CDR1 is SGDLS, CDR2 YYNGEE, per germline. The CDR3 contains 14 residues. Losses at the gene ends were 0 bases for V and 3 bases for J; bases not matched to a gene: 3. This table comes from immunoSEQ multiplex PCR, and its TCRdb copy is limited to in-frame clones, with some not included. The sample lists 180,000 or so clones; 85% to 95% were seen once. The chain joins TRBV9 to TRBJ2-7; TRBD2 agrees at 7 bases. The sample consisted of peripheral blood, taken on day 0 of AZD1222 vaccination. The TCR originated in an adult in good health. CDR3 nucleotide sequence: TGTGCCAGCAGCGTAGGCGGACTAGACTACGAGCAGTACTTC. This translates into CASSVGGLDYEQYF. Full variable domain (outside the CDR3, taken from reference TRBV9 and TRBJ2-7): DSGVTQTPKHLITATGQRVTLRCSPRSGDLSVYWYQQSLDQGLQFLIQYYNGEERAKGNILERFSAQQFPDLHSELNLSSLELGDSALYFCASSVGGLDYEQYFGPGTRLTVT.